Listed below are T cell receptor beta chains from one sample, sequenced in a study of blood T cell repertoires in COVID-19. TCRdb's copy holds only in-frame clones and misses some; the assay was immunoSEQ multiplex PCR. This repertoire shows under 100,000 clones, over 75% found once; its top ten account for about 5%. Sequencing was carried out using peripheral blood. These receptors all stem from a man in his fifties with acute or convalescent COVID-19. CDR3s leave out the opening cysteine and the closing phenylalanine or tryptophan. Fields, in order: J gene, V gene, CDR3 protein.

j_gene: TRBJ2-1; v_gene: TRBV2; CDR3aa: ASSEKGQGLGEQF
j_gene: TRBJ1-6; v_gene: TRBV25-1; CDR3aa: ASSFGSYNSPLH
j_gene: TRBJ1-6; v_gene: TRBV3-1/TRBV3-2; CDR3aa: ASSQETVTGVEGSPLH
j_gene: TRBJ2-3; v_gene: TRBV10-1; CDR3aa: ASSETRGQSTDTQY
j_gene: TRBJ2-2; v_gene: TRBV5-4; CDR3aa: ASSRPTRGNTGELF
j_gene: TRBJ2-6; v_gene: TRBV18; CDR3aa: ASSPLYRGRTGANVLT
j_gene: TRBJ1-5; v_gene: TRBV20-1; CDR3aa: SASGGATGSNQPQH
j_gene: TRBJ2-3; v_gene: TRBV5-1; CDR3aa: ASRPGLAGVSDTQY
j_gene: TRBJ2-1; v_gene: TRBV7-2; CDR3aa: ASSLFPSSEQF
j_gene: TRBJ2-1; v_gene: TRBV24-1; CDR3aa: ATSDSGQGYNEQF
j_gene: TRBJ2-1; v_gene: TRBV4-2; CDR3aa: ASSQVLAGASYNEQF
j_gene: TRBJ2-7; v_gene: TRBV4-1; CDR3aa: ASSQVREKYEQY
j_gene: TRBJ2-2; v_gene: TRBV6-4; CDR3aa: ASSDFNRANTGELF
j_gene: TRBJ2-1; v_gene: TRBV11-2; CDR3aa: ASSLEAGDHEQF
j_gene: TRBJ1-1; v_gene: TRBV18; CDR3aa: ASSPDRGAEAF
j_gene: TRBJ1-1; v_gene: TRBV7-2; CDR3aa: ATYRGAKGLSEAF
j_gene: TRBJ2-5; v_gene: TRBV5-5; CDR3aa: ASSLASRETQY
j_gene: TRBJ1-5; v_gene: TRBV7-9; CDR3aa: ASSLRGDQPQH
j_gene: TRBJ2-1; v_gene: TRBV19; CDR3aa: ASTQGLAGAGEQF
j_gene: TRBJ2-7; v_gene: TRBV27; CDR3aa: ASSFLAVTSYEQY
j_gene: TRBJ1-2; v_gene: TRBV25-1; CDR3aa: ASSNSGRAGGYT
j_gene: TRBJ1-5; v_gene: TRBV6-6; CDR3aa: ASSYSGDQPQH
j_gene: TRBJ2-3; v_gene: TRBV6-1; CDR3aa: ASSELAGAGNTQY